The rows below give T cell receptor beta chains drawn from one sample of a study of monozygotic twins with inflammatory bowel disease. Using the 5' RACE reads, TCRdb records one entry per CDR3 protein without DNA. The sample shows about 160,000 distinct CDR3 sequences, and 2.8% sits with its ten largest clones. The specimen was blood. The receptors were sampled from a human donor with ulcerative colitis or Crohn's disease, or a healthy co-twin of an affected twin (not recorded which). Each CDR3 is given with its conserved first and last residue.

j_call: TRBJ2-2
v_call: TRBV7-3
cdr3_length: 15
cdr3_aa: CASSLMGTVTGELFF

j_call: TRBJ2-7
v_call: TRBV7-2
cdr3_length: 18
cdr3_aa: CASSLLSGASDSSYEQYF

j_call: TRBJ2-1
v_call: TRBV15
cdr3_length: 15
cdr3_aa: CATSSGRDVYNEQFF

j_call: TRBJ1-2
v_call: TRBV19
cdr3_length: 17
cdr3_aa: CASSIDPGISLRYGYTF

j_call: TRBJ2-7
v_call: TRBV28
cdr3_length: 16
cdr3_aa: CASSFHIGTQTYEQYF

j_call: TRBJ2-1
v_call: TRBV5-1
cdr3_length: 16
cdr3_aa: CASSSSRLAGDYEQFF

j_call: TRBJ2-7
v_call: TRBV7-2
cdr3_length: 16
cdr3_aa: CASSIWAVRVLYEQYF

j_call: TRBJ2-3
v_call: TRBV29-1
cdr3_length: 15
cdr3_aa: CSVSGTSGFTDTQYF

j_call: TRBJ1-1
v_call: TRBV6-5
cdr3_length: 13
cdr3_aa: CASSYAGTEEAFF

j_call: TRBJ2-7
v_call: TRBV20-1
cdr3_length: 15
cdr3_aa: CSASRRLAGGGEQYF

j_call: TRBJ2-2
v_call: TRBV28
cdr3_length: 17
cdr3_aa: CASSFSGARGKSGELFF

j_call: TRBJ2-7
v_call: TRBV20-1
cdr3_length: 14
cdr3_aa: CSAREDSSVYEQYF

j_call: TRBJ2-1
v_call: TRBV28
cdr3_length: 17
cdr3_aa: CASSLIIAGSSYNEQFF

j_call: TRBJ2-3
v_call: TRBV29-1
cdr3_length: 13
cdr3_aa: CSVGQTGTDTQYF

j_call: TRBJ2-2
v_call: TRBV9
cdr3_length: 13
cdr3_aa: CASSVEATGELFF

j_call: TRBJ1-1
v_call: TRBV7-8
cdr3_length: 13
cdr3_aa: CASSLQGDTEAFF

j_call: TRBJ2-3
v_call: TRBV9
cdr3_length: 16
cdr3_aa: CASSGLGDSPSDTQYF

j_call: TRBJ2-2
v_call: TRBV10-2
cdr3_length: 14
cdr3_aa: CASSEGGRTGELFF

j_call: TRBJ2-7
v_call: TRBV5-5
cdr3_length: 15
cdr3_aa: CASSSILADGYEQYF

j_call: TRBJ2-1
v_call: TRBV29-1
cdr3_length: 15
cdr3_aa: CSVELTSGSIFEQFF

j_call: TRBJ1-1
v_call: TRBV3-1
cdr3_length: 13
cdr3_aa: CASSRETGTEAFF

j_call: TRBJ2-7
v_call: TRBV3-1
cdr3_length: 16
cdr3_aa: CASSQAGGSSSYEQYF

j_call: TRBJ2-1
v_call: TRBV5-1
cdr3_length: 16
cdr3_aa: CASSLEGTDLWNEQFF

j_call: TRBJ2-7
v_call: TRBV28
cdr3_length: 12
cdr3_aa: CAAETNSYEQYF

j_call: TRBJ2-7
v_call: TRBV14
cdr3_length: 13
cdr3_aa: CASNVAGLREQYF

j_call: TRBJ2-3
v_call: TRBV10-3
cdr3_length: 15
cdr3_aa: CAISQGQGGTDTQYF

j_call: TRBJ2-7
v_call: TRBV7-2
cdr3_length: 12
cdr3_aa: CASSISSYEQYF

j_call: TRBJ2-1
v_call: TRBV7-3
cdr3_length: 17
cdr3_aa: CASSLMPLTRGGNEQFF

j_call: TRBJ2-7
v_call: TRBV20-1
cdr3_length: 11
cdr3_aa: CSATDNYEQYF

j_call: TRBJ2-5
v_call: TRBV10-2
cdr3_length: 15
cdr3_aa: CASSESLAGQETQYF

j_call: TRBJ2-1
v_call: TRBV28
cdr3_length: 12
cdr3_aa: CATTLPNNEQFF

j_call: TRBJ2-7
v_call: TRBV27
cdr3_length: 16
cdr3_aa: CASSRQGWYSAYEQYF

j_call: TRBJ2-7
v_call: TRBV7-2
cdr3_length: 15
cdr3_aa: CASSQLRVGSYEQYF

j_call: TRBJ1-1
v_call: TRBV28
cdr3_length: 17
cdr3_aa: CASSFPREGALNTEAFF

j_call: TRBJ2-1
v_call: TRBV20-1
cdr3_length: 15
cdr3_aa: CSAREHRGLGNEQFF

j_call: TRBJ1-1
v_call: TRBV20-1
cdr3_length: 12
cdr3_aa: CSANQQGLEAFF

j_call: TRBJ2-5
v_call: TRBV5-6
cdr3_length: 15
cdr3_aa: CASSMGLAGGYAQYF

j_call: TRBJ2-2
v_call: TRBV18
cdr3_length: 15
cdr3_aa: CASSPRAPAAGELFF

j_call: TRBJ2-2
v_call: TRBV29-1
cdr3_length: 19
cdr3_aa: CSVGPLEGPHIANTGELFF

j_call: TRBJ1-2
v_call: TRBV28
cdr3_length: 14
cdr3_aa: CASSYRGASYGYTF

j_call: TRBJ2-1
v_call: TRBV12-3/TRBV12-4
cdr3_length: 14
cdr3_aa: CASSLGLSPNEQFF

j_call: TRBJ1-1
v_call: TRBV15
cdr3_length: 14
cdr3_aa: CATSKDRTDTEAFF

j_call: TRBJ1-1
v_call: TRBV20-1
cdr3_length: 15
cdr3_aa: CSARDSGQGNTEAFF

j_call: TRBJ2-7
v_call: TRBV7-2
cdr3_length: 16
cdr3_aa: CASSLLPGQVTYEQYF

j_call: TRBJ2-7
v_call: TRBV5-1
cdr3_length: 15
cdr3_aa: CASSLIPGTSDEQYF

j_call: TRBJ2-7
v_call: TRBV12-3/TRBV12-4
cdr3_length: 13
cdr3_aa: CASSFRGAYEQYF

j_call: TRBJ2-5
v_call: TRBV14
cdr3_length: 19
cdr3_aa: CASSQELKASRRVEETQYF

j_call: TRBJ1-2
v_call: TRBV13
cdr3_length: 16
cdr3_aa: CASSLGSRGRGYGYTF

j_call: TRBJ2-7
v_call: TRBV9
cdr3_length: 15
cdr3_aa: CASSVGGDPTYEQYF

j_call: TRBJ2-2
v_call: TRBV6-1
cdr3_length: 15
cdr3_aa: CASSSPSGRGGELFF

j_call: TRBJ2-1
v_call: TRBV5-1
cdr3_length: 15
cdr3_aa: CASSFGASGGNEQFF

j_call: TRBJ1-2
v_call: TRBV7-8
cdr3_length: 14
cdr3_aa: CASSRDDRDNGYTF

j_call: TRBJ2-7
v_call: TRBV10-3
cdr3_length: 12
cdr3_aa: CAISAETHEQYF

j_call: TRBJ2-3
v_call: TRBV7-9
cdr3_length: 17
cdr3_aa: CASSLAGLAGSTDTQYF

j_call: TRBJ2-7
v_call: TRBV12-3/TRBV12-4
cdr3_length: 13
cdr3_aa: CASSLTSSYEQYF

j_call: TRBJ2-7
v_call: TRBV6-1
cdr3_length: 13
cdr3_aa: CASTSGASYEQYF

j_call: TRBJ2-1
v_call: TRBV3-1
cdr3_length: 16
cdr3_aa: CASSPSTSGLYNEQFF

j_call: TRBJ2-4
v_call: TRBV28
cdr3_length: 18
cdr3_aa: CASSFSFLDRGTKNIQYF

j_call: TRBJ2-3
v_call: TRBV5-6
cdr3_length: 15
cdr3_aa: CASSQGRGYTDTQYF

j_call: TRBJ2-1
v_call: TRBV12-3/TRBV12-4
cdr3_length: 16
cdr3_aa: CASRTLAGAAYNEQFF